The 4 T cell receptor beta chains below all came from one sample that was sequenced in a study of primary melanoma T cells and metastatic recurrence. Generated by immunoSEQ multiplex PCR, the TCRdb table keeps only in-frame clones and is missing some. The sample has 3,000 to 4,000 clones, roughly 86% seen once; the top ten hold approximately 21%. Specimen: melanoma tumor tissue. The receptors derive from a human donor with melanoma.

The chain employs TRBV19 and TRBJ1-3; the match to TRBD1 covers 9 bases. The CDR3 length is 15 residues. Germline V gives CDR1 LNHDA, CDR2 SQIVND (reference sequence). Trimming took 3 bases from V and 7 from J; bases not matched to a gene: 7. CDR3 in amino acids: CASSIRTGDRNTIYF. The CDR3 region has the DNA TGTGCCAGTAGTATCCGGACAGGGGATAGGAACACCATATATTTT.

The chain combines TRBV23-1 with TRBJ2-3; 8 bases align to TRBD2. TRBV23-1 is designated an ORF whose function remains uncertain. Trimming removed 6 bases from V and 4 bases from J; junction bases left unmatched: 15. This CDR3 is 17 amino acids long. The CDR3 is CASSQDPVAGTSDTQYF. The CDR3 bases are TGCGCCAGCAGCCAAGATCCTGTAGCGGGAACTTCAGATACGCAGTATTTT.

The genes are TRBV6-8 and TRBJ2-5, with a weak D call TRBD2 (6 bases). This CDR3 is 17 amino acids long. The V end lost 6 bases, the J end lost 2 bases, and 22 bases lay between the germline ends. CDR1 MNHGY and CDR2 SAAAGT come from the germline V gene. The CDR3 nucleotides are TGTGCCAGCAGCATCCACATCCCCGGGACTGCTCAAGAGACCCAGTACTTC. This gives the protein CASSIHIPGTAQETQYF.

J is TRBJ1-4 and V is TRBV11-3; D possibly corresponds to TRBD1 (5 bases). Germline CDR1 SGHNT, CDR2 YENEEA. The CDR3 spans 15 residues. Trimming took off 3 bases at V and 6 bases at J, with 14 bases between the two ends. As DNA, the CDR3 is TGTGCCAGCAGCTTGTTCGGGGGGATGGATGAAAAACTGTTTTTT. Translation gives CASSLFGGMDEKLFF.